A single sample is the source of the 18 T cell receptor beta chains below, sequenced in a study of PD-1 blockade in classical Hodgkin lymphoma. The assay was immunoSEQ multiplex PCR, and TCRdb's table has in-frame clones only and misses some. The sample yields about 58,000 clones, more than 70% seen once. Each of the patients experienced relapse following autologous stem cell transplantation, and their brentuximab vedotin exposure differed. The sample here was peripheral blood mononuclear cells (PBMCs), taken before the second cycle of nivolumab. The receptors shown here come from a human donor with classical Hodgkin lymphoma.

J is TRBJ1-1 and V is TRBV6-5, with D possibly TRBD1 on 6 matching bases. Trimming stripped 6 bases from V and 4 bases from J, with 18 bases between. Germline-derived CDR1 and CDR2 are MNHEY and SVGAGI. The CDR3 is 15 residues long. CDR3 DNA sequence: TGTGCCAGCAGGGACCTACTCGGAGGGGGCACTGAAGCTTTCTTT. It translates to CASRDLLGGGTEAFF.

The chain couples TRBV30 to TRBJ2-7, with 7 bases fitting TRBD2. CDR1 GTSNPN and CDR2 SVGIG come from the germline V gene (reference sequence). V lost 1 base to trimming and J lost 6 bases; unmatched junction nucleotides: 6. The CDR3 runs to 13 residues. CDR3 loop: CAWSGWREGEQYF. The CDR3 nucleotides are TGTGCCTGGAGTGGGTGGAGGGAGGGCGAGCAGTACTTC.

This chain links TRBV27 with TRBJ2-2; D call uncertain. V was clipped by 3 bases and J by 4 bases, with 6 bases between them. Germline lookup yields CDR1 MNHEY and CDR2 SMNVEV (reference sequence). The CDR3 is 13 residues long. In DNA form, the CDR3 reads TGTGCCAGCAGTTTTGTGGCCACCGGGGAGCTGTTTTTT. It encodes CASSFVATGELFF.

This clone has more than one count but fewer than ten. The V call is TRBV30, the J call TRBJ1-3; the D is unclear. V lost 4 bases, J lost 0 bases, and 19 bases lay in between. The V gene's germline CDR1 is GTSNPN and CDR2 SVGIG (reference sequence). There are 17 residues in the CDR3. CDR3: CAWTTFGPPFSGNTIYF. The CDR3, as DNA: TGTGCCTGGACCACCTTCGGACCCCCATTCTCTGGAAACACCATATATTTT.

The chain carries TRBV6-6 and TRBJ1-5; D remains unclear. The CDR3 extends over 12 amino acids. Germline CDR1 MNHNY, CDR2 SVGAGI (reference sequence). Trimming cost V 8 bases and J 5 bases, with 10 bases left between them. CDR3 DNA sequence: TGTGCCAGCCGGCAGGCCGATCAGCCCCAGCATTTT. It specifies CASRQADQPQHF.

The V and J genes are TRBV11-2 and TRBJ1-4, with D perhaps matching TRBD1 (6 bases). Germline assignment: CDR1 SGHAT and CDR2 FQNNGV. With 4 bases removed from V and 8 bases from J, the gap between germline ends came to 17 bases. CDR3 size: 15 residues. In nucleotides, the CDR3 is TGTGCCAGCAGCTCCTCCCCAGGGGATGGCGAAAAACTGTTTTTT. Amino acids: CASSSSPGDGEKLFF.

This chain uses TRBV12-5 with TRBJ2-7, with TRBD1 identical over 8 bases. Germline loops: CDR1 LGHNT, CDR2 FRNRAP. This CDR3 contains 14 residues. V shed 6 bases, J shed 5 bases, and the junction held 9 bases outside the gene matches. The CDR3 coding sequence is TGTGCTAGTGGCCGCGGGACAGGAACGGACGAGCAGTACTTC. Amino acid sequence: CASGRGTGTDEQYF.

This chain joins TRBV6-1 and TRBJ1-2; D is uncertain. V dropped 11 bases and J dropped 8 bases, with 21 bases sitting between them. The CDR3 has 13 amino acids. Germline loops: CDR1 MNHNS, CDR2 SASEGT. As DNA, the CDR3 is TGTGCCTCCACGCCCAGGTCCCCGTTCGGCTACACCTTC. Its translation: CASTPRSPFGYTF.

The rearrangement links TRBV27 to TRBJ1-1, with D possibly TRBD1 on 6 matching bases. The germline V and J ends were trimmed by 6 bases and 1 base, with 18 bases remaining between them. This CDR3 region has 16 residues. Germline-derived CDR1 and CDR2 are MNHEY and SMNVEV (reference sequence). The CDR3 DNA reads as TGTGCCAGCAGAAGCCGGACAGAAAGAAAGAACACTGAAGCTTTCTTT. Encoded protein: CASRSRTERKNTEAFF.

The CDR3: CASSYDRNYGYTF. In DNA form, the CDR3 reads TGCGCCAGCAGCTATGACAGGAACTATGGCTACACCTTC. V and J are TRBV5-1 and TRBJ1-2, with D possibly matching TRBD1 (6 bases). The germline CDR1 and CDR2 sequences are SGHRS and YFSETQ. The CDR3 extends over 13 amino acids. V was trimmed by 3 bases and J by 2 bases, leaving 8 bases between them. Full variable domain (rest looked up from reference TRBV5-1 and TRBJ1-2): KAGVTQTPRYLIKTRGQQVTLSCSPISGHRSVSWYQQTPGQGLQFLFEYFSETQRNKGNFPGRFSGRQFSNSRSEMNVSTLELGDSALYLCASSYDRNYGYTFGSGTRLTVV.

The chain is built from TRBV2 and TRBJ1-6; no clear D gene. Trimming shortened V by 11 bases and J by 9 bases, and 23 bases separated the two germline ends. This CDR3 contains 15 residues. CDR1 is SNHLY, CDR2 FYNNEI, per germline. The chain's CDR3 is CAQTPGADPISPLHF. The CDR3 bases are TGTGCCCAAACACCCGGAGCAGATCCCATTTCACCCCTCCACTTT. The whole variable domain, filled in from reference TRBV2 and TRBJ1-6, reads EPEVTQTPSHQVTQMGQEVILRCVPISNHLYFYWYRQILGQKVEFLVSFYNNEISEKSEIFDDQFSVERPDGSNFTLKIRSTKLEDSAMYFCAQTPGADPISPLHFGNGTRLTVT.

J is TRBJ2-1 and V is TRBV18; 9 bases map to TRBD2. The CDR3 is made up of 14 amino acids. Germline CDR1 KGHSH, CDR2 LQKENI. V lost 3 bases and J lost 3; bases outside the gene matches: 0. CDR3 in amino acids: CASSPSGGYNEQFF. CDR3 DNA sequence: TGTGCCAGCTCACCTAGCGGGGGCTACAATGAGCAGTTCTTC. Together with reference TRBV18 and TRBJ2-1, the CDR3 gives the full variable domain: NAGVMQNPRHLVRRRGQEARLRCSPMKGHSHVYWYRQLPEEGLKFMVYLQKENIIDESGMPKERFSAEFPKEGPSILRIQQVVRGDSAAYFCASSPSGGYNEQFFGPGTRLTVL.

This chain links TRBV2 with TRBJ2-5; tentative D call: TRBD1 (5 bases). Germline CDR1 reads SNHLY; CDR2 reads FYNNEI. The CDR3 runs 13 residues. V lost 6 bases and J lost 2, with 10 bases in between. The CDR3 nucleotides are TGTGCCAGCAGGGGGCGCGAGCAAGAGACCCAGTACTTC. This sequence encodes CASRGREQETQYF.

The chain couples TRBV4-1 to TRBJ1-2; maybe TRBD1 (5 bases). Germline V CDR1 and CDR2: MGHRA, YSYEKL. This CDR3 contains 14 residues. V lost 2 bases to trimming and J lost 5 bases, with 12 bases between them. The CDR3 bases are TGCGCCAGCAGCCAACGACAGCCGTTATATGGCTACACCTTC. Translating gives CASSQRQPLYGYTF.

This clone came up once. The rearrangement uses TRBV5-1 and TRBJ2-5, with D perhaps given as TRBD1 or TRBD2 (5 bases each). V was cut by 0 bases and J by 5 bases, with 11 bases left in between. The CDR3 totals 14 residues. Germline-derived CDR1 and CDR2 are SGHRS and YFSETQ. In DNA, the CDR3 is TGCGCCAGCAGCTTGGGGGACGAGGCTGAGACCCAGTACTTC. This sequence encodes CASSLGDEAETQYF.

The chain employs TRBV5-1 and TRBJ1-4; weak D call: TRBD1 (6 bases). The length of the CDR3 is 14 residues. The V and J ends lost 2 bases and 5 bases respectively, with 10 bases between them. Germline V CDR1 and CDR2: SGHRS, YFSETQ. The CDR3 nucleotides read TGCGCCAGCAGCTTTGAGGGGGGGAATGAAAAACTGTTTTTT. Translation gives CASSFEGGNEKLFF. Drawing the rest from reference TRBV5-1 and TRBJ1-4, the complete variable domain is KAGVTQTPRYLIKTRGQQVTLSCSPISGHRSVSWYQQTPGQGLQFLFEYFSETQRNKGNFPGRFSGRQFSNSRSEMNVSTLELGDSALYLCASSFEGGNEKLFFGSGTQLSVL.

The chain employs TRBV10-3 and TRBJ2-7; possibly TRBD1 for D (5 bases). Germline CDR1 and CDR2: ENHRY and SYGVKD. V shed 6 bases and J shed 3 bases, with 18 bases lying between them. CDR3 length equals 15 residues. This CDR3 reads CAIRQGWGEDYEQYF. The CDR3, as DNA: TGTGCCATCAGGCAGGGCTGGGGTGAGGACTACGAGCAGTACTTC.

This clone came up once. This rearrangement joins TRBV4-1 to TRBJ1-3; perhaps TRBD1 as D (6 bases). The V and J ends lost 4 bases and 0 bases respectively, with 16 bases between them. From germline, CDR1 is MGHRA and CDR2 YSYEKL. The CDR3 loop spans 17 amino acids. The CDR3 bases are TGCGCCAGCAGCCGAGGGGGATTCGTCCTCTCTGGAAACACCATATATTTT. This gives the protein CASSRGGFVLSGNTIYF.